One T cell receptor (beta chain) is described in this entry. These data originate in a study of T-cell memory formation after mild COVID-19. TCRdb reprocessed the 5' RACE reads via MiXCR and lists one record per CDR3 protein. The data contain roughly 560,000 distinct CDR3 sequences, around 20% of them singletons. CDR1 is GTSNPN and CDR2 is SVGIG in the germline V gene (reference sequence). The V and J ends lost 5 bases and 2 bases respectively, with 12 bases between them. This CDR3 is 13 amino acids long. Sequenced: PBMCs or a T cell subset sorted from them (not recorded which). This sequence joins TRBV30 and TRBJ1-1; tentative D call: TRBD1 (6 bases). This receptor was identified in an adult woman who had mild COVID-19 (a few samples of this study predate the infection). Cell type and time point are not known. The CDR3, as DNA: TGTGCCTGGGATCGGACAGCAAACACTGAAGCTTTCTTT. Translation: CAWDRTANTEAFF.